This T cell receptor (beta chain) was observed in a study of cytomegalovirus exposure and HLA in healthy donors. PCR employed 60 Vbeta and 13 Jbeta primers. The method was immunoSEQ multiplex PCR; TCRdb's version includes in-frame clones alone and lacks a portion of them. The data hold about 120,000 clones, with about four fifths observed a single time. The CDR3 spans 19 residues. With 5 bases removed from V and 0 bases from J, the gap between germline ends came to 25 bases. Germline V lookup: CDR1 SEHNR, CDR2 FQNEAQ (reference sequence). This sequence originates from a man aged 30-40 years in good health and CMV-seropositive. This sequence joins TRBV7-9 and TRBJ1-2; possibly TRBD1 for D (6 bases). The sample was PBMCs. Written as DNA, the CDR3 is TGTGCCAGCAGCCCAACCGGGGAACCGGGACAAACTTCTAACTATGGCTACACCTTC. Its translation: CASSPTGEPGQTSNYGYTF. Full variable domain (outside the CDR3, taken from reference TRBV7-9 and TRBJ1-2): DTGVSQNPRHKITKRGQNVTFRCDPISEHNRLYWYRQTLGQGPEFLTYFQNEAQLEKSRLLSDRFSAERPKGSFSTLEIQRTEQGDSAMYLCASSPTGEPGQTSNYGYTFGSGTRLTVV.